This T cell receptor (beta chain) was sequenced for a study of shared clonotypes between healthy human individuals. For the study at large: CD4 naive cells filled three plates per donor, CD4 memory three, CD8 naive two and CD8 memory one.

At the deep level, the assay was run. Each subset's genomic DNA was shared equally among a number of immunoSEQ plates. Sequencing was performed with immunoSEQ multiplex PCR; in TCRdb, only in-frame clones are kept and a portion is missing. Counted here are some 2,500,000 clones, 85% to 95% occurring once; the ten biggest clones make up about 0.36%. Concerning this clone itself: Its antigen is as yet unknown.

Findings and caveats of the study: Four donors held about 5% of naive CD4 clonotypes in common.

The V end was cut by 4 bases, the J end by 5 bases, with 18 bases between. Germline V CDR1 and CDR2: SGHRS, YFSETQ. CDR3 size: 16 residues. The sequence came from a man aged 18 to 29 in good health. Some clones in this sample may be carry-over from other donors' samples. The chain is built from TRBV5-1 and TRBJ1-4, with D possibly being TRBD1 (6 bases). Specimen: naive CD4+ T cells from PBMCs. Specified subset: CD45RA+ positively selected. The CDR3 is CASSASGGQRNEKLFF. The CDR3 nucleotides are TGCGCCAGCAGCGCCTCCGGTGGACAGAGGAATGAAAAACTGTTTTTT.